These 17 T cell receptor beta chains share one sample of origin, sequenced in a study of cytomegalovirus exposure and HLA in healthy donors. The study ran its PCR with 60 Vbeta and 13 Jbeta primers. Clones were sequenced by immunoSEQ multiplex PCR, and TCRdb holds only the in-frame ones, with some missing. Found here are some 160,000 clones, roughly 80% of them singletons; the top ten hold approximately 1.2%. Sequenced sample: PBMCs. Receptors originate from a man over 45 in good health and CMV-seropositive.

The chain couples TRBV30 to TRBJ2-3; D ambiguous. Germline V lookup: CDR1 GTSNPN, CDR2 SVGIG (reference sequence). The ends were cut back, 8 bases at V and 4 bases at J, with 19 bases in the middle. This CDR3 has 14 amino acids. CDR3 bases: TGTGCCCTGTCCCGGGTCATACAATCAGATACGCAGTATTTT. Protein product: CALSRVIQSDTQYF.

This clone has just a few counts. The V and J genes are TRBV5-4 and TRBJ1-2; TRBD1 aligns across 7 bases. J lost 7 bases, V lost 3 bases, and 6 bases had no gene match. Germline-derived CDR1 and CDR2 are SGHNT and YYREEE (reference sequence). This CDR3 spans 13 amino acids. In DNA form, the CDR3 reads TGTGCCAGCAGCTCCGGGACAGCGGCTGGCTACACCTTC. Translation: CASSSGTAAGYTF.

The rearrangement uses TRBV5-8 and TRBJ2-1, with D unclear. This CDR3 is built from 13 residues. The germline gives CDR1 SGHTS, CDR2 YDEGEE. The V gene lost 6 bases and the J gene lost 2 bases, with 9 bases spanning the gap. CDR3 DNA sequence: TGTGCCAGCACCCCCCTAACCTACAATGAGCAGTTCTTC. Protein: CASTPLTYNEQFF.

The J gene is TRBJ2-4, the V gene TRBV7-9; 10 bases are shared with TRBD1. The CDR3 is 15 amino acids. Germline V gene data show CDR1 as SEHNR and CDR2 as FQNEAQ (reference sequence). The V segment lost 5 bases and the J segment 5 bases; nucleotides outside the gene matches: 6. In DNA form, the CDR3 reads TGTGCCAGCAGCAAAGACAGGGGGCCCGAAAACATTCAGTACTTC. Protein: CASSKDRGPENIQYF.

On this clone: This sample includes further DNA sequences coding for the same CDR3. The chain links TRBV9 to TRBJ1-6; D gene unclear. The ends were cut back, 0 bases at V and 5 bases at J, with 6 bases in the middle. CDR3 length: 14 amino acids. CDR1 and CDR2 from the germline V gene are SGDLS and YYNGEE. The CDR3 reads CASSVGRDNSPLHF. CDR3 coding DNA: TGTGCCAGCAGCGTAGGGCGGGATAATTCACCCCTCCACTTT.

V gene TRBV5-6 combines with J gene TRBJ2-7; 12 bases line up with TRBD1. J was trimmed by 6 bases and V by 0 bases; bases with no gene match: 4. Germline V gene data show CDR1 as SGHDT and CDR2 as YYEEEE. The CDR3 has 15 amino acids. The CDR3 bases are TGTGCCAGCAGCTTGGCCGGGACAGGGGGCATCGAGCAGTACTTC. Its translation is CASSLAGTGGIEQYF.

This chain's CDR3 is CASSLRTSGGAGVGELFF. DNA for the CDR3: TGTGCCAGCAGCTTAAGGACTAGCGGGGGGGCAGGGGTCGGGGAGCTGTTTTTT. V and J are TRBV7-8 and TRBJ2-2; 15 nucleotides line up with TRBD2. The CDR3 runs 18 residues. J was trimmed by 7 bases and V by 2 bases; bases with no gene match: 8. The germline V gene has CDR1 SGHVS and CDR2 FQNEAQ.

The chain employs TRBV29-1 and TRBJ2-7; D ambiguous. The CDR3 has 13 amino acids. Germline V CDR1 and CDR2: SQVTM, ANQGSEA. V lost 0 bases, J lost 3 bases, and 9 bases lay in between. The CDR3 DNA follows: TGCAGCGTTGAAGAGGGCAGAGACTACGAGCAGTACTTC. Its translation: CSVEEGRDYEQYF.

The DNA for the CDR3 is TGTGCCAGCAGCTTAGACTTCAGGGGCAACGGGGAGCTGTTTTTT. Encoded protein: CASSLDFRGNGELFF. V is TRBV11-2 and J is TRBJ2-2; maybe TRBD1 (6 bases). The CDR3 contains 15 residues. Trimming stripped 0 bases from V and 7 bases from J, with 12 bases between. Germline V gene sequence: CDR1 SGHAT, CDR2 FQNNGV.

V gene TRBV11-1 combines with J gene TRBJ2-7; 11 nucleotides align to TRBD1. Unmatched junction bases numbered 5, after V lost 4 bases and J lost 3 bases. The CDR3 has 15 residues. CDR1 is SGHAT and CDR2 is FQDESV in the germline V gene (reference sequence). DNA of the CDR3: TGTGCCAGCAGCTCCCCCGGGACAGGGGGCTACGAGCAGTACTTC. Encoded protein: CASSSPGTGGYEQYF.

This clone was counted only a few times. V is TRBV7-9 and J is TRBJ1-6, with D possibly being TRBD1 (6 bases). V lost 6 bases to trimming and J lost 8 bases, with 11 bases between them. Germline lookup yields CDR1 SEHNR and CDR2 FQNEAQ (reference sequence). This CDR3 has 13 amino acids. CDR3 in amino acids: CASRARGDSPLHF. The DNA for the CDR3 is TGTGCCAGCAGAGCCAGGGGCGATTCACCCCTCCACTTT.

The chain couples TRBV30 to TRBJ2-2, with D tentatively TRBD2 (5 bases). V lost 3 bases, J lost 5 bases, and 16 bases lay in between. The CDR3 contains 15 residues. The V gene's germline CDR1 is GTSNPN and CDR2 SVGIG (reference sequence). The CDR3 DNA reads TGTGCCTGGAGGATGAGCGGTCTCCTGACCGGGGAGCTGTTTTTT. Its translation is CAWRMSGLLTGELFF.

This clone was seen once. The chain is built from TRBV5-1 and TRBJ2-1, with 7 bases matching TRBD2. Looked up from germline, CDR1 is SGHRS and CDR2 is YFSETQ. V shed 0 bases and J 2 bases; nucleotides not matched to a gene: 5. The CDR3 contains 16 residues. Written as DNA, the CDR3 is TGCGCCAGCAGCTTGGGATCGGCGGGGGCCTACAATGAGCAGTTCTTC. It yields the protein CASSLGSAGAYNEQFF.

The rearrangement joins TRBV5-8 to TRBJ1-4; D remains unclear. V lost 4 bases, J lost 0 bases, and 13 bases lay in between. Per the germline V gene, CDR1 is SGHTS and CDR2 is YDEGEE. The CDR3 covers 16 residues. CDR3 nucleotide sequence: TGTGCCAGCAGCGAAGGAGGAGGGACAACTAATGAAAAACTGTTTTTT. Residues: CASSEGGGTTNEKLFF.

J is TRBJ1-1 and V is TRBV6-6, with 9 bases that match TRBD1. Germline V gene sequence: CDR1 MNHNY, CDR2 SVGAGI (reference sequence). The length of the CDR3 is 16 residues. The V gene end was trimmed by 2 bases and the J gene end by 5 bases; junction bases not matched to a gene: 9. Written as DNA, the CDR3 is TGTGCCAGCAGTTACCGGGACAGGGAGAGAGAAACTGAAGCTTTCTTT. Translating gives CASSYRDRERETEAFF.

The V gene is TRBV19, the J gene TRBJ1-2, with D perhaps matching TRBD1 (5 bases). Trimming left V 10 bases short and J 5 bases short, with 26 bases between. CDR3 length: 16 amino acids. The germline CDR1 and CDR2 sequences are LNHDA and SQIVND (reference sequence). The CDR3 loop reads CATQQIGGERRYGYTF. The CDR3 bases are TGTGCCACCCAACAAATCGGGGGGGAGAGAAGATATGGCTACACCTTC.

This chain joins TRBV10-3 and TRBJ2-3, with 7 bases identical to TRBD2. Germline-derived CDR1 and CDR2 are ENHRY and SYGVKD. V shed 6 bases and J 2 bases; nucleotides not matched to a gene: 14. This CDR3 has 17 amino acids. DNA for the CDR3: TGTGCCATCAGAGAAACTAGCGCGGGACGGAACACAGATACGCAGTATTTT. Protein: CAIRETSAGRNTDTQYF.